The next 30 T cell receptor beta chains were all read from a single sample in a study of blood T cell repertoires in COVID-19. Clones were sequenced by immunoSEQ multiplex PCR, and TCRdb holds only the in-frame ones, with some missing. The repertoire consists of over 200,000 clones, with 87% occurring once and the leading ten covering 1.9%. Sequenced material: peripheral blood. These receptors all stem from a man between 40 and 49 years old with active or convalescent COVID-19.

J is TRBJ1-1 and V is TRBV28; 9 bases fit TRBD1. Trimming removed 6 bases from V and 4 bases from J; junction bases left unmatched: 12. The CDR3 is made up of 16 amino acids. From germline, CDR1 is MDHEN and CDR2 SYDVKM. DNA of the CDR3: TGTGCCAGCAGCCTTCAGGGGACAGGGTTTATCACTGAAGCTTTCTTT. Translation gives CASSLQGTGFITEAFF.

This clone was seen a handful of times. The V and J genes are TRBV28 and TRBJ1-6, with 7 positions matching TRBD1. The CDR3 totals 14 residues. V gave up 6 bases and J gave up 5 bases; unmatched junction bases: 4. CDR1 MDHEN and CDR2 SYDVKM come from the germline V gene. The CDR3 nucleotides read TGTGCCAGCAGCCCGGGGACAGATAATTCACCCCTCCACTTT. The encoded protein is CASSPGTDNSPLHF.

A few counts support this clone. At one end the junction does not follow the germline gene, possibly because of a read error. The chain couples TRBV4-2 to TRBJ2-7; TRBD2 might be the D (6 bases). The CDR3 loop spans 13 amino acids. Germline CDR1 LGHNA, CDR2 YNFKEQ. CDR3 DNA sequence: TGTGCCAGCAGCCAAGGACCCGATCTAGCGCTGCGCTTC. Translating gives CASSQGPDLALRF.

J is TRBJ2-3 and V is TRBV4-1; 8 bases map to TRBD2. The ends lost 1 base at V and 0 bases at J; junction bases unmatched: 9. The CDR3 loop spans 18 amino acids. CDR1 and CDR2 (germline): MGHRA, YSYEKL. CDR3 sequence reads: CASSQVLRLAISTDTQYF. CDR3 DNA: TGCGCCAGCAGCCAAGTCTTACGACTAGCGATTAGCACAGATACGCAGTATTTT.

The rearrangement links TRBV27 to TRBJ2-7, with a tentative D call TRBD1 (6 bases). V was trimmed by 5 bases and J by 5 bases, leaving 22 bases between them. CDR1 and CDR2 from the germline V gene are MNHEY and SMNVEV (reference sequence). CDR3 size: 16 residues. CDR3 DNA sequence: TGTGCCAGCAGTCCACAGCCGATACAGGGTCGCCACGAGCAGTACTTC. It specifies CASSPQPIQGRHEQYF.

The V and J genes are TRBV9 and TRBJ2-7; D gene ambiguous. The germline CDR1 and CDR2 sequences are SGDLS and YYNGEE. Trimming cost V 0 bases and J 4 bases, with 11 bases left between them. The CDR3 totals 14 residues. CDR3 protein: CASSVGSDLYEQYF. The CDR3 nucleotides are TGTGCCAGCAGCGTAGGGTCAGATCTTTACGAGCAGTACTTC.

The V gene is TRBV11-2, the J gene TRBJ2-7; 9 positions agree with TRBD2. Germline loops: CDR1 SGHAT, CDR2 FQNNGV. This CDR3 has 15 amino acids. The V and J ends lost 1 base and 12 bases, in that order; junction bases with no gene match: 13. The CDR3 DNA reads as TGTGCCAGCAGCTTAGCCCCTAGCGGGGTGGAGAGTAGGTACTTC. This encodes CASSLAPSGVESRYF.

The chain couples TRBV4-1 to TRBJ1-1, with D possibly TRBD1 on 6 matching bases. With 2 bases removed from V and 10 bases from J, the gap between germline ends came to 11 bases. Germline loops: CDR1 MGHRA, CDR2 YSYEKL. The CDR3 sequence is 12 residues long. CDR3 loop: CASSQPTGIAFF. CDR3 in DNA: TGCGCCAGCAGCCAACCGACAGGAATAGCTTTCTTT.

V gene TRBV9 combines with J gene TRBJ2-1; a possible D gene is TRBD1 (6 bases). Germline V CDR1 and CDR2: SGDLS, YYNGEE. Trimming shortened V by 2 bases and J by 0 bases, and 15 bases separated the two germline ends. The CDR3 covers 17 residues. CDR3 residues: CASSVDRLPSSYNEQFF. CDR3 DNA sequence: TGTGCCAGCAGCGTCGACAGGTTGCCGAGCTCCTACAATGAGCAGTTCTTC.

The chain employs TRBV9 and TRBJ1-6, with D unclear. V gave up 4 bases and J gave up 11 bases, with 10 bases separating them. The V gene's germline CDR1 is SGDLS and CDR2 YYNGEE. This CDR3 spans 12 amino acids. The CDR3: CASSLGEAPLHF. The CDR3 bases are TGTGCCAGCAGCTTAGGAGAAGCACCCCTCCACTTT.

The chain couples TRBV19 to TRBJ2-6, with D tentatively TRBD1 (5 bases). V dropped 3 bases and J dropped 0 bases, with 15 bases sitting between them. CDR1 and CDR2 (germline): LNHDA, SQIVND (reference sequence). The CDR3 sequence is 18 residues long. The CDR3 protein is CASSIVQGRVSGANVLTF. In DNA form, the CDR3 reads TGTGCCAGTAGTATTGTGCAGGGCAGGGTCTCTGGGGCCAACGTCCTGACTTTC.

CDR3 in amino acids: CSVQDPGWRGKPYNEQFF. CDR3 bases: TGCAGCGTTCAGGACCCGGGGTGGCGGGGGAAGCCCTACAATGAGCAGTTCTTC. The chain employs TRBV29-1 and TRBJ2-1; 7 nucleotides align to TRBD2. Germline assignment: CDR1 SQVTM and CDR2 ANQGSEA. V trimming: 5 bases; J trimming: 2 bases; junction bases outside the gene matches: 18. This CDR3 is built from 18 residues.

J is TRBJ1-6 and V is TRBV9; TRBD1 matches 7 bases. From germline, CDR1 is SGDLS and CDR2 YYNGEE. The CDR3 is 16 amino acids. V lost 4 bases, J lost 8 bases, and 12 bases stayed unmatched. The CDR3 region has the DNA TGTGCCAGCAGCCCTCGAGGAGGGACAGTCGATTCACCCCTCCACTTT. Encoded protein: CASSPRGGTVDSPLHF.

The CDR3 reads CASRGQFMDTEAFF. In DNA form, the CDR3 reads TGTGCCAGCAGGGGACAGTTCATGGACACTGAAGCTTTCTTT. This chain connects TRBV27 to TRBJ1-1, with 7 bases matching TRBD1. Looked up from germline, CDR1 is MNHEY and CDR2 is SMNVEV (reference sequence). CDR3 length: 14 residues. Unmatched junction bases numbered 7, after V lost 6 bases and J lost 3 bases.

This clone has just one count. In DNA form, the CDR3 reads TGCGCCAGCAGCCCCCAGGGACAGGGTCAAGGCGAGCAGTACTTC. Translation gives CASSPQGQGQGEQYF. The chain uses TRBV5-1 and TRBJ2-7; 9 positions match TRBD1. Germline V gene data show CDR1 as SGHRS and CDR2 as YFSETQ. V gave up 4 bases and J gave up 6 bases; unmatched junction bases: 11. The CDR3 is 15 residues long.

The V call is TRBV2, the J call TRBJ1-1; no firm D call. The V gene lost 9 bases and the J gene lost 1 base, with 12 bases spanning the gap. This CDR3 spans 13 amino acids. From germline, CDR1 is SNHLY and CDR2 FYNNEI. Written as DNA, the CDR3 is TGTGCCAGTCCCCCATGGAGGAACACTGAAGCTTTCTTT. Translating gives CASPPWRNTEAFF.

The rearrangement uses TRBV6-1 and TRBJ2-7, with 13 positions matching TRBD2. The CDR3 is 15 amino acids. Germline V lookup: CDR1 MNHNS, CDR2 SASEGT. Trimming removed 3 bases from V and 3 bases from J; junction bases left unmatched: 2. The CDR3 sequence: CASSEGTSGIYEQYF. The CDR3 region has the DNA TGTGCCAGCAGTGAGGGGACTAGCGGGATCTACGAGCAGTACTTC.

This chain joins TRBV25-1 and TRBJ2-7; possible D gene TRBD1, 6 bases. V was pared by 6 bases and J by 10 bases, with 28 bases between. CDR1 is MGHDK, CDR2 SYGVNS, per germline. The CDR3 length is 16 residues. CDR3 nucleotide sequence: TGTGCCAGCAGCGACGCGACTCTAACCAGGGACATAGGACAGTACTTC. It yields the protein CASSDATLTRDIGQYF.

The chain combines TRBV7-2 with TRBJ2-1; D is ambiguous. Germline V gene lookup returns CDR1 SGHTA and CDR2 FQGNSA. The germline V and J ends were trimmed by 1 base and 4 bases, with 5 bases remaining between them. The CDR3 has 13 residues. CDR3 sequence (DNA): TGTGCCAGCAGCTTAGTTCGGTACAATGAGCAGTTCTTC. Residues: CASSLVRYNEQFF.

The J gene is TRBJ2-2, the V gene TRBV5-1, with a weak D call TRBD1 (6 bases). Trimming stripped 4 bases from V and 7 bases from J, with 14 bases between. The CDR3 length is 14 residues. The germline gives CDR1 SGHRS, CDR2 YFSETQ. The CDR3 is CASSLGQTRGELFF. The CDR3 bases are TGCGCCAGCAGCCTCGGACAGACTCGCGGGGAGCTGTTTTTT.

The genes are TRBV24-1 and TRBJ2-2, with 8 bases matching TRBD2. The CDR3 consists of 16 residues. Germline V lookup: CDR1 KGHDR, CDR2 SFDVKD. Losses at the gene ends were 6 bases for V and 7 bases for J; bases not matched to a gene: 12. The CDR3, as DNA: TGTGCCACCAGTTTCATCGGCGGGGGGCATAACGGGGAGCTGTTTTTT. It specifies CATSFIGGGHNGELFF.

The rearrangement joins TRBV4-2 to TRBJ2-3; 8 nucleotides agree with TRBD2. CDR3 size: 17 residues. Germline V gene lookup returns CDR1 LGHNA and CDR2 YNFKEQ. The J segment lost 0 bases and the V segment lost 1 base, leaving 6 bases of the junction unmatched. CDR3 loop: CASSQVNGGGSTDTQYF. The CDR3 DNA is TGTGCCAGCAGCCAAGTTAACGGCGGGGGGAGCACAGATACGCAGTATTTT.

The rearrangement uses TRBV11-2 and TRBJ1-2; D not certain. This CDR3 spans 14 amino acids. V lost 3 bases and J 0 bases, leaving 8 bases between the germline ends. Germline V CDR1 and CDR2: SGHAT, FQNNGV. Here the CDR3 reads CASSFSNANYGYTF. As DNA, the CDR3 is TGTGCCAGCAGCTTTAGTAACGCTAACTATGGCTACACCTTC.

J is TRBJ2-3 and V is TRBV29-1, with a possible D match to TRBD2 (6 bases). Germline CDR1 and CDR2: SQVTM and ANQGSEA. This CDR3 is built from 14 residues. Trimming removed 6 bases from V and 1 base from J, with 14 bases in between. The CDR3 region has the DNA TGCAGCGTGTCCCGGGGCGGGGGCACAGATACGCAGTATTTT. Its protein is CSVSRGGGTDTQYF.

This chain joins TRBV6-1 and TRBJ1-6, with 9 bases aligning to TRBD1. The CDR3 contains 17 residues. Germline loops: CDR1 MNHNS, CDR2 SASEGT. The trim removed 0 bases at V and 10 bases at J, leaving 10 bases unmatched. Here the CDR3 DNA reads TGTGCCAGCAGTGAAGCGCTTCGGGGGACAGGGAACTCACCCCTCCACTTT. It specifies CASSEALRGTGNSPLHF.

This chain joins TRBV6-5 and TRBJ1-2; tentative D call: TRBD1 (6 bases). Trimming removed 6 bases from V and 4 bases from J, with 12 bases in between. The germline gives CDR1 MNHEY, CDR2 SVGAGI. The CDR3 runs to 13 residues. Written as DNA, the CDR3 is TGTGCCAGCAGCAAACAGGGCTTCTATGGCTACACCTTC. Protein: CASSKQGFYGYTF.

The chain links TRBV28 to TRBJ2-7; possibly TRBD2 for D (5 bases). This CDR3 region has 10 residues. Per germline, CDR1 MDHEN and CDR2 SYDVKM. Trimming left V 7 bases short and J 6 bases short, with 7 bases between. The DNA for the CDR3 is TGTGCCAGCAAAGCGGTCGAGCAGTACTTC. It is translated as CASKAVEQYF.

The J gene is TRBJ1-1, the V gene TRBV19; D is perhaps TRBD1 (6 bases). The CDR3 covers 14 residues. The V end was cut by 5 bases, the J end by 0 bases, with 10 bases between. Per germline, CDR1 LNHDA and CDR2 SQIVND (reference sequence). DNA for the CDR3: TGTGCCAGTAGTTCGGACAGATTGAACACTGAAGCTTTCTTT. It yields the protein CASSSDRLNTEAFF.

The V and J genes are TRBV19 and TRBJ1-2, with TRBD1 identical over 8 bases. CDR1 is LNHDA, CDR2 SQIVND, per germline (reference sequence). The CDR3 extends over 13 amino acids. With V trimmed by 5 bases and J by 6 bases, 5 bases remained unmatched. CDR3 protein: CASSPQGADGYTF. The CDR3 coding sequence is TGTGCCAGTAGTCCGCAGGGGGCGGATGGCTACACCTTC.

V gene TRBV28 combines with J gene TRBJ1-5; 9 bases align to TRBD1. Germline CDR1 is MDHEN and CDR2 is SYDVKM. V gave up 7 bases and J gave up 7 bases; unmatched junction bases: 8. The CDR3 sequence is 14 residues long. CDR3 nucleotides: TGTGCCAGCAACAAGGGGACAGGGAGACAGCCCCAGCATTTT. This codes for CASNKGTGRQPQHF.